The 6 T cell receptor beta chains below all came from one sample that was sequenced in a study of blood T cell repertoires in COVID-19. Sequencing was performed with immunoSEQ multiplex PCR; in TCRdb, only in-frame clones are kept and a portion is missing. The sample shows about 400,000 clones, roughly 88% of them seen only once. Sequencing was performed on PBMCs or T cells enriched from blood (not recorded which). Source of these receptors: a woman aged 40 to 49 with acute COVID-19.

This rearrangement joins TRBV5-1 to TRBJ2-2; 12 bases are a match to TRBD2. There are 17 residues in the CDR3. Germline V gene sequence: CDR1 SGHRS, CDR2 YFSETQ. J was trimmed by 7 bases and V by 0 bases; bases with no gene match: 7. The CDR3 region has the DNA TGCGCCAGCAGCTTGGTGGCTAGCGGGGGGGCCGGCGGGGAGCTGTTTTTT. Protein product: CASSLVASGGAGGELFF.

The CDR3 reads CASSRSSQDSPLHF. The DNA of the CDR3 is TGTGCCAGCAGCCGAAGTAGTCAGGATTCACCCCTCCACTTT. V usage is TRBV5-4 and J usage is TRBJ1-6; no reliable D call. Trimming pared 4 bases from V and 8 bases from J, leaving 13 bases between. Germline V lookup: CDR1 SGHNT, CDR2 YYREEE (reference sequence). The CDR3 totals 14 residues.

The J gene is TRBJ1-6, the V gene TRBV10-3; 7 bases fit TRBD1. The germline V gene has CDR1 ENHRY and CDR2 SYGVKD. The CDR3 spans 14 residues. V lost 5 bases, J lost 10 bases, and 8 bases stayed unmatched. CDR3 residues: CAISSGQEGSPLHF. The DNA of the CDR3 is TGTGCCATCAGTTCTGGACAGGAGGGATCACCCCTCCACTTT.

The gene calls are TRBV6-5 and TRBJ1-5; TRBD1 agrees at 8 bases. The CDR3 is made up of 13 amino acids. CDR1 and CDR2 (germline): MNHEY, SVGAGI. V shed 8 bases and J 6 bases; nucleotides not matched to a gene: 6. The CDR3 sequence is CASSDRVFQPQHF. Here the CDR3 DNA reads TGTGCCAGCTCGGACAGGGTGTTTCAGCCCCAGCATTTT.

This sequence joins TRBV29-1 and TRBJ1-1, with D possibly being TRBD1 (5 bases). Per the germline V gene, CDR1 is SQVTM and CDR2 is ANQGSEA. The CDR3 is 13 amino acids. V was pared by 4 bases and J by 5 bases, with 14 bases between. The CDR3 loop is CSVGGQGGTEAFF. CDR3 bases: TGCAGCGTTGGAGGGCAGGGAGGGACTGAAGCTTTCTTT.

The chain links TRBV12-3 or TRBV12-4 to TRBJ2-3; TRBD2 matches 7 bases. The CDR3 has 13 residues. V gave up 8 bases and J gave up 0 bases; unmatched junction bases: 2. Here the CDR3 reads CASGGVSTDTQYF. CDR3 DNA: TGTGCCAGCGGGGGGGTGAGCACAGATACGCAGTATTTT.